Below, 21 T cell receptor beta chains from the same sample are listed, as sequenced in a study of T-cell reconstitution after alpha-beta-depleted transplantation in children. Preparation of the TCRbeta library involved a method that used unique molecular identifiers. MiXCR, run by TCRdb on the PCR reads, gives a single entry per CDR3 protein. The sample contains about 410,000 distinct CDR3 sequences, around 21% of which appear only once. Material: PBMCs from the stem cell graft donor, obtained from the stem cell graft. The origin of the receptors is a human donor who donated a stem cell graft to a child with acute myeloid leukemia.

In this sample, this clonotype turned up many times. This chain links TRBV29-1 with TRBJ2-1, with 7 nucleotides matching TRBD2. This CDR3 spans 14 amino acids. Germline V gene sequence: CDR1 SQVTM, CDR2 ANQGSEA. V lost 5 bases, J lost 9 bases, and 13 bases stayed unmatched. Here the CDR3 reads CSVLSGRREGEQFF. CDR3 DNA: TGCAGCGTTTTGTCTGGGCGGAGGGAGGGTGAGCAGTTCTTC.

This clonotype was picked up one time. The chain couples TRBV4-3 to TRBJ2-1, with a possible D match to TRBD1 (6 bases). Looked up from germline, CDR1 is LGHNA and CDR2 is YSLEER. Trimming removed 4 bases from V and 9 bases from J, with 13 bases in between. CDR3 length: 13 amino acids. The DNA of the CDR3 is TGCGCCAGCAGCCCCTCCGACAGGTTTGAGCAGTTCTTC. Translating gives CASSPSDRFEQFF.

This clonotype was observed at least ten times. V gene TRBV29-1 combines with J gene TRBJ2-3; unclear D gene. V was pared by 4 bases and J by 0 bases, with 8 bases between. The CDR3 extends over 13 amino acids. Germline CDR1 and CDR2: SQVTM and ANQGSEA. CDR3 in amino acids: CSVVQASTDTQYF. The CDR3 DNA sequence: TGCAGCGTTGTCCAGGCTAGCACAGATACGCAGTATTTT.

The chain joins TRBV11-2 to TRBJ2-1, with TRBD2 identical over 7 bases. This CDR3 has 16 amino acids. The trim removed 4 bases at V and 1 base at J, leaving 7 bases unmatched. From germline, CDR1 is SGHAT and CDR2 FQNNGV. CDR3 sequence: CASSSPLSGSYNEQFF. The DNA of the CDR3 is TGTGCCAGCAGCTCACCTCTTAGCGGGTCCTACAATGAGCAGTTCTTC.

This clonotype has a handful of counts. This chain links TRBV6-5 with TRBJ1-1; maybe TRBD1 (5 bases). The CDR3 is 17 residues long. V was clipped by 0 bases and J by 1 base, with 15 bases between them. Germline loops: CDR1 MNHEY, CDR2 SVGAGI. The chain's CDR3 is CASSYSSSEQGNTEAFF. CDR3 sequence (DNA): TGTGCCAGCAGTTACTCGAGTTCGGAGCAGGGGAACACTGAAGCTTTCTTT.

This clonotype was recorded once. The chain links TRBV4-1 to TRBJ2-3, with TRBD2 matching 7 bases. Trimming removed 7 bases from V and 1 base from J; junction bases left unmatched: 5. This CDR3 has 14 amino acids. Per germline, CDR1 MGHRA and CDR2 YSYEKL. The chain's CDR3 is CASKREGGTDTQYF. Here the CDR3 DNA reads TGCGCCAGCAAGAGGGAGGGAGGCACAGATACGCAGTATTTT.

Only a few counts were recorded for this clonotype. The DNA for the CDR3 is TGCGCCAGCAGACAAGGACAGGGGGCCTACGAGCAGTACTTC. Amino acid sequence: CASRQGQGAYEQYF. This rearrangement joins TRBV5-1 to TRBJ2-7; 10 bases are shared with TRBD1. The length of the CDR3 is 14 residues. Losses at the gene ends were 5 bases for V and 2 bases for J; bases not matched to a gene: 4. Germline CDR1 is SGHRS and CDR2 is YFSETQ. The variable domain in full, with the rest retrieved from reference TRBV5-1 and TRBJ2-7, is KAGVTQTPRYLIKTRGQQVTLSCSPISGHRSVSWYQQTPGQGLQFLFEYFSETQRNKGNFPGRFSGRQFSNSRSEMNVSTLELGDSALYLCASRQGQGAYEQYFGPGTRLTVT.

This clonotype was recorded many times. The chain has TRBV29-1 and TRBJ2-3; the D is unclear. CDR3 length equals 10 residues. V gave up 3 bases and J gave up 4 bases, with 2 bases separating them. CDR1 SQVTM and CDR2 ANQGSEA come from the germline V gene. CDR3 protein: CSVESDTQYF. The CDR3 DNA reads TGCAGCGTTGAGTCAGATACGCAGTATTTT.

This clonotype was recorded many times. This sequence joins TRBV7-6 and TRBJ2-3; D is uncertain. Trimming pared 0 bases from V and 3 bases from J, leaving 10 bases between. CDR3 length: 15 amino acids. Germline V gene lookup returns CDR1 SGHVS and CDR2 FNYEAQ. CDR3 loop: CASSLAEIATDTQYF. CDR3 coding DNA: TGTGCCAGCAGCTTAGCTGAAATAGCAACAGATACGCAGTATTTT.

This clonotype has a handful of counts. The V call is TRBV13, the J call TRBJ2-7; TRBD2 might be the D (6 bases). This CDR3 contains 16 residues. Germline CDR1 reads PRHDT; CDR2 reads FYEKMQ (reference sequence). Trimming cost V 3 bases and J 3 bases, with 18 bases left between them. The CDR3 spells CASSFGSAGDYYEQYF. The CDR3, as DNA: TGTGCCAGCAGCTTCGGGTCAGCGGGTGACTACTACGAGCAGTACTTC.

This clonotype was seen only once. Written as DNA, the CDR3 is TGCGCCAGCAGCCAATTGAAGGGGACTAGCGGAGACAATGAGCAGTTCTTC. Translated: CASSQLKGTSGDNEQFF. This sequence joins TRBV4-3 and TRBJ2-1; 11 bases line up with TRBD2. The CDR3 has 17 residues. V gave up 2 bases and J gave up 5 bases; unmatched junction bases: 8. CDR1 and CDR2 from the germline V gene are LGHNA and YSLEER.

The rearrangement uses TRBV10-2 and TRBJ2-1; 7 nucleotides line up with TRBD2. Losses at the gene ends were 8 bases for V and 4 bases for J; bases not matched to a gene: 11. The length of the CDR3 is 15 residues. CDR1 is WSHSY, CDR2 SAAADI, per germline. DNA of the CDR3: TGCGCCAGCGCAGGTTCGGATAGCGGGTACAATGAGCAGTTCTTC. It yields the protein CASAGSDSGYNEQFF.

The V call is TRBV2, the J call TRBJ1-2; the match to TRBD1 covers 8 bases. The ends lost 1 base at V and 7 bases at J; junction bases unmatched: 8. Germline loops: CDR1 SNHLY, CDR2 FYNNEI. CDR3 length equals 15 residues. The CDR3 DNA sequence: TGTGCCAGCAGTGAAGGATACAGGGGGATTCGTGGCTACACCTTC. It is translated as CASSEGYRGIRGYTF. Filled out from reference TRBV2 and TRBJ1-2, the complete variable domain reads EPEVTQTPSHQVTQMGQEVILRCVPISNHLYFYWYRQILGQKVEFLVSFYNNEISEKSEIFDDQFSVERPDGSNFTLKIRSTKLEDSAMYFCASSEGYRGIRGYTFGSGTRLTVV.

The V and J genes are TRBV28 and TRBJ2-7; D assignment may be TRBD1 or TRBD2 (5 bases each). Per germline, CDR1 MDHEN and CDR2 SYDVKM. With 8 bases removed from V and 3 bases from J, the gap between germline ends came to 8 bases. CDR3 length: 11 amino acids. In DNA, the CDR3 is TGTGCCAGCGGGACGGTCTACGAGCAGTACTTC. This encodes CASGTVYEQYF.

The chain recombines TRBV6-2 or TRBV6-3 with TRBJ2-7; D is perhaps TRBD2 (5 bases). This CDR3 spans 13 amino acids. Trimming pared 5 bases from V and 5 bases from J, leaving 13 bases between. Germline values: CDR1 MNHEY, CDR2 SVGEGT. DNA of the CDR3: TGTGCCAGCAGTGGGAGAGATACCGACGAGCAGTACTTC. Amino acids: CASSGRDTDEQYF.

This sequence joins TRBV12-3 or TRBV12-4 and TRBJ2-4; 8 positions agree with TRBD1. The V gene end was trimmed by 6 bases and the J gene end by 9 bases; junction bases not matched to a gene: 10. The CDR3 is made up of 14 amino acids. The CDR3 loop is CASSSRQGQGIQYF. For the CDR3, the DNA is TGTGCCAGCAGCTCGAGACAGGGGCAAGGCATTCAGTACTTC.

This clonotype has at least ten counts. The chain has TRBV10-3 and TRBJ2-7; D is uncertain. The CDR3 contains 14 residues. The V and J ends lost 2 bases and 0 bases respectively, with 8 bases between them. CDR1 ENHRY and CDR2 SYGVKD come from the germline V gene. This chain's CDR3 is CAISEGSSSYEQYF. CDR3 nucleotide sequence: TGTGCCATCAGTGAGGGTTCGAGCTCCTACGAGCAGTACTTC.

This clonotype was seen only a few times. The rearrangement joins TRBV12-3 or TRBV12-4 to TRBJ1-4; D not resolved. This CDR3 comprises 14 residues. V was clipped by 7 bases and J by 7 bases, with 16 bases between them. The CDR3 loop is CASTFGPPTEKLFF. CDR3 DNA sequence: TGTGCCAGCACCTTCGGTCCCCCGACTGAAAAACTGTTTTTT.

There are a few counts of this clonotype. CDR3 sequence: CSVGRTSGRSYNEQFF. The CDR3 region has the DNA TGCAGCGTGGGGAGGACTAGCGGGAGGTCGTACAATGAGCAGTTCTTC. The chain recombines TRBV29-1 with TRBJ2-1; 14 bases are shared with TRBD2. The CDR3 runs to 16 residues. With V trimmed by 6 bases and J by 4 bases, 8 bases remained unmatched. Germline CDR1 SQVTM, CDR2 ANQGSEA.

V and J are TRBV12-3 or TRBV12-4 and TRBJ1-5; D is perhaps TRBD1 (6 bases). This CDR3 has 15 residues. With 6 bases removed from V and 3 bases from J, the gap between germline ends came to 15 bases. The CDR3 loop reads CASRVGNRDNQPQHF. The CDR3 nucleotides are TGTGCCAGCAGGGTGGGAAACAGGGACAATCAGCCCCAGCATTTT.

V and J are TRBV6-5 and TRBJ2-3; TRBD2 aligns across 9 bases. V shed 2 bases, J shed 5 bases, and the junction held 5 bases outside the gene matches. The CDR3 sequence is 15 residues long. The germline V gene has CDR1 MNHEY and CDR2 SVGAGI. CDR3 DNA: TGTGCCAGCAGTTACGTGGCGGGAGGGGGAGATACGCAGTATTTT. It encodes CASSYVAGGGDTQYF.